The rows below give T cell receptor beta chains drawn from one sample of a study of cytomegalovirus exposure and HLA in healthy donors. Assay: immunoSEQ multiplex PCR; the TCRdb copy retains only in-frame clones and omits some. The sample holds approximately 100,000 clones, 50% to 75% seen once. Sequenced material: PBMCs. The source of these receptors is a man between 25 and 39 years old in good health and CMV-seronegative. Both conserved end residues are part of each CDR3. D genes are given only for firm matches. Clone size is given for some rows only: seen once, a few or many times, or a class if the clone is expanded.

J gene,clone size,D gene,CDR3 length,V gene,CDR3 DNA,CDR3 protein
TRBJ1-6,NA,TRBD1,14,TRBV28,TGTGCCAGCAGTTACGACAGGGTAAATTCACCCCTCCACTTT,CASSYDRVNSPLHF
TRBJ2-1,NA,TRBD2,15,TRBV5-1,TGCGCCAGCAGCTTGTGGGGACTAGGACGCGATGAGCAGTTCTTC,CASSLWGLGRDEQFF
TRBJ2-1,NA,NA,15,TRBV7-9,TGTGCCAGCAGCCATCCACTAGACCGTGAAAATGAGCAGTTCTTC,CASSHPLDRENEQFF
TRBJ2-7,NA,TRBD1,13,TRBV27,TGTGCCAGCAGTTGGACAGGGCTCTACGAGCAGTACTTC,CASSWTGLYEQYF
TRBJ2-7,NA,TRBD1,14,TRBV6-5,TGTGCCAGCACCCGGGGACAGGGGATCCACGAGCAGTACTTC,CASTRGQGIHEQYF
TRBJ1-2,NA,TRBD1,13,TRBV6-5,TGTGCCAGCAGCCCCGGGACAGGGTATGGCTACACCTTC,CASSPGTGYGYTF
TRBJ2-7,NA,NA,14,TRBV7-9,TGTGCCAGCAGCTTAGGTGACGGAGCCTACGAGCAGTACTTC,CASSLGDGAYEQYF
TRBJ1-2,NA,NA,11,TRBV9,TGTGCCAGCAGCAGCAGGGATGGCTACACCTTC,CASSSRDGYTF
TRBJ2-2,few,NA,12,TRBV6-5,TGTGCCAGCAGCGTCCGGGCCGGGGAGCTGTTTTTT,CASSVRAGELFF
TRBJ2-7,few,TRBD1,15,TRBV5-1,TGCGCCAGCAGCTTAGACAGGGGGTACTCGGTCGAGCAGTACTTC,CASSLDRGYSVEQYF
TRBJ2-3,NA,TRBD1,14,TRBV7-6,TGTGCCAGCACCGGGACAGCGTACACAGATACGCAGTATTTT,CASTGTAYTDTQYF
TRBJ1-4,NA,TRBD1,14,TRBV15,TGTGCCACCAGCAGAGAACAGGGGGTTGAAAAACTGTTTTTT,CATSREQGVEKLFF
TRBJ1-1,NA,NA,15,TRBV5-1,TGCGCCAGCAGCTTGGCAGGGACTCTGAACACTGAAGCTTTCTTT,CASSLAGTLNTEAFF
TRBJ2-3,once,NA,12,TRBV11-2,TGTGCCAGCAGCTTAGTCCGAGCAACGCAGTATTTT,CASSLVRATQYF
TRBJ1-5,NA,NA,15,TRBV18,TGTGCCAGCTCACCAACCCAGGGTACCAATCAGCCCCAGCATTTT,CASSPTQGTNQPQHF
TRBJ1-1,NA,NA,14,TRBV5-1,TGCGCCAGCAACTTGCAGGGTGCAAACACTGAAGCTTTCTTT,CASNLQGANTEAFF
TRBJ2-7,NA,TRBD2,16,TRBV14,TGTGCCAGCAGCCCCCGGGGCAGCGGGAGGGCCCGCGAGCAGTACTTC,CASSPRGSGRAREQYF
TRBJ2-7,NA,NA,15,TRBV7-3,TGTGCCAGCAGCTTAACAAGGACAATACTCTCCGAGCAGTACTTC,CASSLTRTILSEQYF
TRBJ2-2,once,TRBD1,15,TRBV13,TGTGCCAGCAGCAGGGACAGGGGAGGCACCGGGGAGCTGTTTTTT,CASSRDRGGTGELFF
TRBJ2-7,once,NA,15,TRBV7-2,TGTGCCAGCAGCAAAGAGAGCGGTAGCTCCTACGAGCAGTACTTC,CASSKESGSSYEQYF
TRBJ2-7,NA,NA,14,TRBV4-1,TGCGCCAGCAGCCAAGATTCATCAGGATACGAGCAGTACTTC,CASSQDSSGYEQYF
TRBJ2-6,NA,NA,15,TRBV28,TGTGCCAGCAGCTACAGGCTATCTGGGGCCAACGTCCTGACTTTC,CASSYRLSGANVLTF
TRBJ1-1,NA,NA,13,TRBV7-3,TGTGCCAGCAGACCTACTCGGGTGTCTGAAGCTTTCTTT,CASRPTRVSEAFF
TRBJ2-7,NA,TRBD2,14,TRBV27,TGTGCCAGCAGCACTAGCGGGAGAGGTTACGAGCAGTACTTC,CASSTSGRGYEQYF
TRBJ1-1,NA,TRBD1,13,TRBV5-1,TGCGCCAGCAGCTACACAGGGGCCACTGAAGCTTTCTTT,CASSYTGATEAFF
TRBJ2-5,once,NA,15,TRBV25-1,TGTGCCAGCAGTGATTGGTGGCAGACTCAAGAGACCCAGTACTTC,CASSDWWQTQETQYF
TRBJ1-1,NA,NA,13,TRBV6-1,TGTGCCAGCAGTACACTGGGGAGTACTGAAGCTTTCTTT,CASSTLGSTEAFF
TRBJ2-3,NA,TRBD2,18,TRBV14,TGTGCCAGCAGCCAAGATAAGGCCCGACTAGCGGGGAGCCAGACGCAGTATTTT,CASSQDKARLAGSQTQYF
TRBJ1-1,few,NA,13,TRBV5-1,TGCGCCAGCAGCTTGGAGGGGTCGGCTGAAGCTTTCTTT,CASSLEGSAEAFF
TRBJ2-5,NA,TRBD2,15,TRBV6-4,TGTGCCAGCAGAAAACTAGCGGGGGGTCTTGAGACCCAGTACTTC,CASRKLAGGLETQYF
TRBJ2-4,NA,NA,13,TRBV2,TGTGCCAGCTCACTAAATGCCAAAAACATTCAGTACTTC,CASSLNAKNIQYF
TRBJ1-5,few,NA,15,TRBV6-1,TGTGCCAGCAGTGAAGGGCGGGCCGGGAATCAGCCCCAGCATTTT,CASSEGRAGNQPQHF